These 30 T cell receptor beta chains originate from one sample sequenced in a study of cytomegalovirus exposure and HLA in healthy donors. Primers: 60 Vbeta forward and 13 Jbeta reverse. Some clones are missing from TCRdb's copy, which holds only in-frame ones; the method was immunoSEQ multiplex PCR. This table has 75,000 to 90,000 clones, around 82% appearing once. The sequencing sample was made of PBMCs. These receptors all stem from a man over 45 in good health and CMV-seronegative.

This clone has just one count. This chain uses TRBV10-3 with TRBJ2-7, with unresolved D. V dropped 6 bases and J dropped 0 bases, with 12 bases sitting between them. This CDR3 is 14 amino acids long. Germline V gene sequence: CDR1 ENHRY, CDR2 SYGVKD. In DNA, the CDR3 is TGTGCCATCAGACCGAAAAGTAGCTCCTACGAGCAGTACTTC. It encodes CAIRPKSSSYEQYF.

This clone was counted only a few times. The J gene is TRBJ1-5, the V gene TRBV6-1; 8 bases are a match to TRBD1. V lost 5 bases, J lost 6 bases, and 6 bases stayed unmatched. The CDR3 sequence is 14 residues long. CDR1 and CDR2 from the germline V gene are MNHNS and SASEGT. The CDR3 region is CASSTQGVGQPQHF. CDR3 coding DNA: TGTGCCAGCAGTACACAGGGGGTCGGTCAGCCCCAGCATTTT.

This chain links TRBV12-5 with TRBJ2-3; TRBD2 matches 9 bases. CDR3 length equals 15 residues. Trimming took 7 bases from V and 1 from J; bases not matched to a gene: 6. The V gene's germline CDR1 is LGHNT and CDR2 FRNRAP. CDR3 in amino acids: CASVPWTSGTDTQYF. In DNA, the CDR3 is TGTGCTAGTGTCCCGTGGACTAGCGGCACAGATACGCAGTATTTT.

This clone showed up just a few times. The chain links TRBV6-1 to TRBJ1-4; the D gene is possibly TRBD1 (6 bases). Trimming left V 1 base short and J 5 bases short, with 11 bases between. The CDR3 sequence is 15 residues long. Germline V gene data show CDR1 as MNHNS and CDR2 as SASEGT. The DNA for the CDR3 is TGTGCCAGCAGTGAAGTGGGGGCGTGGAATGAAAAACTGTTTTTT. Its translation is CASSEVGAWNEKLFF.

This clone showed up just a few times. The V call is TRBV6-6, the J call TRBJ1-3; a possible D gene is TRBD1 (5 bases). The V gene's germline CDR1 is MNHNY and CDR2 SVGAGI (reference sequence). V was trimmed by 4 bases and J by 4 bases, leaving 14 bases between them. The CDR3 runs to 15 residues. The CDR3 reads CASSSAGGSGNTIYF. CDR3 in DNA: TGTGCCAGCAGTTCCGCGGGGGGATCGGGAAACACCATATATTTT.

V and J are TRBV30 and TRBJ2-3, with TRBD2 as a possible D gene (5 bases). Germline V gene lookup returns CDR1 GTSNPN and CDR2 SVGIG (reference sequence). Trimming took off 2 bases at V and 0 bases at J, with 12 bases between the two ends. CDR3 length: 15 residues. This CDR3 reads CAWSYGSTSTDTQYF. CDR3 nucleotide sequence: TGTGCCTGGAGTTATGGGAGCACTAGCACAGATACGCAGTATTTT.

V and J are TRBV6-5 and TRBJ1-5, with unresolved D. The CDR3 is 15 amino acids. The germline V and J ends were trimmed by 6 bases and 0 bases, with 12 bases remaining between them. Germline CDR1 and CDR2: MNHEY and SVGAGI. The CDR3 reads CASREQFYSNQPQHF. The DNA for the CDR3 is TGTGCCAGCAGAGAGCAATTTTATAGCAATCAGCCCCAGCATTTT.

CDR3 protein: CASSQQTGGADTGELFF. The CDR3 region has the DNA TGCGCCAGCAGCCAGCAGACAGGGGGCGCGGATACCGGGGAGCTGTTTTTT. The chain joins TRBV5-1 to TRBJ2-2; 10 nucleotides line up with TRBD1. Trimming cost V 4 bases and J 5 bases; bases outside gene matches: 11. Germline V gives CDR1 SGHRS, CDR2 YFSETQ. CDR3 length: 17 residues.

V usage is TRBV30 and J usage is TRBJ1-4; D remains ambiguous. This CDR3 is built from 15 residues. V dropped 2 bases and J dropped 1 base, with 11 bases sitting between them. From germline, CDR1 is GTSNPN and CDR2 SVGIG (reference sequence). The chain's CDR3 is CAWSSGGLTNEKLFF. CDR3 sequence (DNA): TGTGCCTGGAGTTCGGGAGGCTTAACTAATGAAAAACTGTTTTTT. The full variable domain, rest sourced from reference TRBV30 and TRBJ1-4, is SQTIHQWPATLVQPVGSPLSLECTVEGTSNPNLYWYRQAAGRGLQLLFYSVGIGQISSEVPQNLSASRPQDRQFILSSKKLLLSDSGFYLCAWSSGGLTNEKLFFGSGTQLSVL.

This rearrangement joins TRBV5-1 to TRBJ2-1, with 12 bases matching TRBD2. This CDR3 has 15 amino acids. J was trimmed by 7 bases and V by 3 bases; bases with no gene match: 5. Germline CDR1 reads SGHRS; CDR2 reads YFSETQ. CDR3 in DNA: TGCGCCAGCAGCTCACTAGCGGGGGGACAGAATGAGCAGTTCTTC. Amino acid sequence: CASSSLAGGQNEQFF. Combining the CDR3 with reference TRBV5-1 and TRBJ2-1 gives the whole variable domain KAGVTQTPRYLIKTRGQQVTLSCSPISGHRSVSWYQQTPGQGLQFLFEYFSETQRNKGNFPGRFSGRQFSNSRSEMNVSTLELGDSALYLCASSSLAGGQNEQFFGPGTRLTVL.

Remarks on this clone: The junction differs from germline at one of its ends, possibly a read error. Other DNA sequences in this sample translate to the same CDR3. V is TRBV7-9 and J is TRBJ1-2; a possible D gene is TRBD1 (6 bases). Germline loops: CDR1 SEHNR, CDR2 FQNEAQ (reference sequence). The CDR3 extends over 13 amino acids. CDR3 sequence reads: CSSSFGQNYGYTF. As DNA, the CDR3 is TGTTCCAGCAGCTTCGGACAGAACTATGGCTACACCTTC.

This clone has just one count. The chain recombines TRBV6-5 with TRBJ2-5, with 9 bases matching TRBD2. Germline CDR1 MNHEY, CDR2 SVGAGI. The CDR3 sequence is 13 residues long. V was clipped by 6 bases and J by 6 bases; unmatched bases: 5. CDR3 nucleotide sequence: TGTGCCAGCAGGGCGGGGGGGCCTAAGACCCAGTACTTC. Protein product: CASRAGGPKTQYF.

The J gene is TRBJ1-5, the V gene TRBV5-1; 11 bases agree with TRBD1. V gave up 5 bases and J gave up 3 bases; unmatched junction bases: 4. CDR3 length: 15 amino acids. Germline V CDR1 and CDR2: SGHRS, YFSETQ. The CDR3 is CASSWTGGPNQPQHF. The DNA of the CDR3 is TGCGCCAGCAGTTGGACAGGGGGCCCCAATCAGCCCCAGCATTTT.

The chain links TRBV5-1 to TRBJ1-2; D is unclear. Trimming cost V 0 bases and J 4 bases, with 7 bases left between them. This CDR3 comprises 13 residues. Germline CDR1 and CDR2: SGHRS and YFSETQ. The CDR3 DNA is TGCGCCAGCAGCTTGGATACAGCCTATGGCTACACCTTC. Encoded protein: CASSLDTAYGYTF.

This clone was detected once. V gene TRBV2 combines with J gene TRBJ1-6, with TRBD1 identical over 9 bases. V was pared by 6 bases and J by 10 bases, with 7 bases of the junction left unmatched. CDR1 is SNHLY, CDR2 FYNNEI, per germline. This CDR3 has 14 amino acids. For the CDR3, the DNA is TGTGCCAGCAGCCCACTGGACAGGGGATCACCCCTCCACTTT. Its protein product is CASSPLDRGSPLHF.

The V and J genes are TRBV6-5 and TRBJ1-2; TRBD1 matches at 9 bases. CDR1 MNHEY and CDR2 SVGAGI come from the germline V gene. The junction had 6 bases not matched to a gene; V was cut back by 7 bases and J by 6 bases. The CDR3 length is 13 residues. The CDR3: CASKTGTGHGYTF. CDR3 DNA sequence: TGTGCCAGCAAGACCGGGACAGGGCATGGCTACACCTTC.

The CDR3 here is CASSPTRDRRREQYF. The CDR3 DNA follows: TGTGCCAGCAGCCCGACCAGGGACAGACGAAGGGAGCAGTACTTC. V is TRBV5-4 and J is TRBJ2-7, with 7 nucleotides matching TRBD1. V lost 4 bases to trimming and J lost 7 bases; unmatched junction nucleotides: 14. The CDR3 sequence is 15 residues long. Looked up from germline, CDR1 is SGHNT and CDR2 is YYREEE (reference sequence). Based on the CDR3 plus reference TRBV5-4 and TRBJ2-7, the full variable domain is ETGVTQSPTHLIKTRGQQVTLRCSSQSGHNTVSWYQQALGQGPQFIFQYYREEENGRGNFPPRFSGLQFPNYSSELNVNALELDDSALYLCASSPTRDRRREQYFGPGTRLTVT.

V gene TRBV2 combines with J gene TRBJ2-3, with D possibly matching TRBD1 (7 bases). V shed 8 bases and J shed 2 bases, with 14 bases lying between them. Germline CDR1 reads SNHLY; CDR2 reads FYNNEI. The CDR3 is 14 amino acids. Here the CDR3 DNA reads TGTGCCAGCGGTGGAGGGGGCTTCACAGATACGCAGTATTTT. Protein: CASGGGGFTDTQYF. Combining the CDR3 with reference TRBV2 and TRBJ2-3 gives the whole variable domain EPEVTQTPSHQVTQMGQEVILRCVPISNHLYFYWYRQILGQKVEFLVSFYNNEISEKSEIFDDQFSVERPDGSNFTLKIRSTKLEDSAMYFCASGGGGFTDTQYFGPGTRLTVL.

This clone has only one observation. The chain recombines TRBV6-4 with TRBJ2-2; D may be TRBD1 (6 bases). The germline V gene encodes CDR1 MRHNA and CDR2 SNTAGT. Trimming cost V 7 bases and J 6 bases, with 24 bases left between them. The CDR3 is 17 residues long. The CDR3 loop is CASKARGGPTTPGELFF. DNA for the CDR3: TGTGCCAGCAAGGCCAGAGGGGGACCTACTACCCCCGGGGAGCTGTTTTTT.

This clone was observed once. The rearrangement links TRBV4-1 to TRBJ2-1, with 14 bases fitting TRBD2. V was clipped by 2 bases and J by 0 bases; unmatched bases: 9. Germline V gene lookup returns CDR1 MGHRA and CDR2 YSYEKL. This CDR3 comprises 20 residues. CDR3 in DNA: TGCGCCAGCAGCCAACTGACTAGCGGGGGGGCCGTTGCCTCCTACAATGAGCAGTTCTTC. Protein sequence: CASSQLTSGGAVASYNEQFF.

The V gene is TRBV7-2, the J gene TRBJ1-5; 9 nucleotides line up with TRBD1. Trimming cost V 1 base and J 8 bases; bases outside gene matches: 3. The CDR3 is 14 residues long. Per germline, CDR1 SGHTA and CDR2 FQGNSA. The DNA of the CDR3 is TGTGCCAGCAGCTTAGAACAGGGGGCAAAGCCCCAGCATTTT. Protein: CASSLEQGAKPQHF.

This clone was picked up a small number of times. The chain carries TRBV5-1 and TRBJ2-5, with a weak D call TRBD2 (6 bases). V lost 4 bases to trimming and J lost 5 bases, with 15 bases between them. This CDR3 is built from 14 residues. The V gene's germline CDR1 is SGHRS and CDR2 YFSETQ. The DNA for the CDR3 is TGCGCCAGCAGCAACCTGGCGGGATCGGAGACCCAGTACTTC. This sequence encodes CASSNLAGSETQYF.

V is TRBV5-4 and J is TRBJ2-5; 10 bases agree with TRBD1. Germline lookup yields CDR1 SGHNT and CDR2 YYREEE (reference sequence). V gave up 2 bases and J gave up 4 bases; unmatched junction bases: 8. The CDR3 extends over 16 amino acids. CDR3 sequence: CASSFRDRGKRETQYF. CDR3 DNA: TGTGCCAGCAGCTTCCGGGACAGGGGCAAGAGAGAGACCCAGTACTTC.

The chain uses TRBV10-3 and TRBJ2-1; 8 positions agree with TRBD2. The CDR3 contains 13 residues. V lost 6 bases to trimming and J lost 7 bases; unmatched junction nucleotides: 5. Germline V lookup: CDR1 ENHRY, CDR2 SYGVKD. The CDR3 DNA reads as TGTGCCATCAGGGCGGGGGGAGGAAATGAGCAGTTCTTC. Translated: CAIRAGGGNEQFF.

The chain combines TRBV5-1 with TRBJ1-6; D may be TRBD1 (6 bases). This CDR3 contains 16 residues. Germline-derived CDR1 and CDR2 are SGHRS and YFSETQ. The germline V and J ends were trimmed by 0 bases and 8 bases, with 15 bases remaining between them. CDR3 in amino acids: CASSLGGSQGYSPLHF. CDR3 nucleotide sequence: TGCGCCAGCAGCTTGGGAGGGTCGCAGGGGTATTCACCCCTCCACTTT.

This clone occurred once. V usage is TRBV5-5 and J usage is TRBJ1-2; D ambiguous. The CDR3 loop spans 12 amino acids. Germline V CDR1 and CDR2: SGHKS, YYEKEE (reference sequence). With 0 bases removed from V and 11 bases from J, the gap between germline ends came to 11 bases. CDR3 sequence reads: CASSLVNSGYTF. The CDR3 DNA reads as TGTGCCAGCAGCTTGGTGAACAGTGGATACACCTTC.

This clone has more than one count but fewer than ten. V gene TRBV5-1 combines with J gene TRBJ1-4; possibly TRBD1 for D (5 bases). Trimming cost V 4 bases and J 8 bases, with 12 bases left between them. The CDR3 loop spans 13 amino acids. Germline CDR1 is SGHRS and CDR2 is YFSETQ. CDR3 sequence: CASSTRTREKLFF. The CDR3 DNA is TGCGCCAGCAGCACGAGGACAAGAGAAAAACTGTTTTTT.

The chain is built from TRBV12-5 and TRBJ1-5, with 7 bases aligning to TRBD1. This CDR3 has 23 residues. V gave up 4 bases and J gave up 0 bases; unmatched junction bases: 27. Germline CDR1 reads LGHNT; CDR2 reads FRNRAP. CDR3 sequence (DNA): TGTGCTAGTGGTTGGTACCCCGGGACAGCGGTCTTCGCCGGTGAAGCTAGCAATCAGCCCCAGCATTTT. Amino acid sequence: CASGWYPGTAVFAGEASNQPQHF. Drawing the rest from reference TRBV12-5 and TRBJ1-5, the complete variable domain is DARVTQTPRHKVTEMGQEVTMRCQPILGHNTVFWYRQTMMQGLELLAYFRNRAPLDDSGMPKDRFSAEMPDATLATLKIQPSEPRDSAVYFCASGWYPGTAVFAGEASNQPQHFGDGTRLSIL.

This chain links TRBV7-9 with TRBJ2-2; 9 bases are a match to TRBD2. Germline V CDR1 and CDR2: SEHNR, FQNEAQ (reference sequence). The V segment lost 3 bases and the J segment 1 base; nucleotides outside the gene matches: 0. CDR3 length equals 15 residues. The CDR3 sequence: CASSFSGGNTGELFF. In DNA form, the CDR3 reads TGTGCCAGCAGCTTTAGCGGGGGGAACACCGGGGAGCTGTTTTTT.

This clone has more than one count but fewer than ten. The J gene is TRBJ2-5, the V gene TRBV5-8; 8 positions match TRBD2. There are 15 residues in the CDR3. After removal of 5 bases from V and 4 bases from J, the junction contained 10 bases not matched to a gene. Germline CDR1 reads SGHTS; CDR2 reads YDEGEE. CDR3 coding DNA: TGTGCCAGCAGGGGACGGGGGGGCCTTTCAGAGACCCAGTACTTC. Its translation is CASRGRGGLSETQYF. Using reference TRBV5-8 and TRBJ2-5 for the parts outside the CDR3, the full variable domain is EAGVTQSPTHLIKTRGQQATLRCSPISGHTSVYWYQQALGLGLQFLLWYDEGEERNRGNFPPRFSGRQFPNYSSELNVNALELEDSALYLCASRGRGGLSETQYFGPGTRLLVL.